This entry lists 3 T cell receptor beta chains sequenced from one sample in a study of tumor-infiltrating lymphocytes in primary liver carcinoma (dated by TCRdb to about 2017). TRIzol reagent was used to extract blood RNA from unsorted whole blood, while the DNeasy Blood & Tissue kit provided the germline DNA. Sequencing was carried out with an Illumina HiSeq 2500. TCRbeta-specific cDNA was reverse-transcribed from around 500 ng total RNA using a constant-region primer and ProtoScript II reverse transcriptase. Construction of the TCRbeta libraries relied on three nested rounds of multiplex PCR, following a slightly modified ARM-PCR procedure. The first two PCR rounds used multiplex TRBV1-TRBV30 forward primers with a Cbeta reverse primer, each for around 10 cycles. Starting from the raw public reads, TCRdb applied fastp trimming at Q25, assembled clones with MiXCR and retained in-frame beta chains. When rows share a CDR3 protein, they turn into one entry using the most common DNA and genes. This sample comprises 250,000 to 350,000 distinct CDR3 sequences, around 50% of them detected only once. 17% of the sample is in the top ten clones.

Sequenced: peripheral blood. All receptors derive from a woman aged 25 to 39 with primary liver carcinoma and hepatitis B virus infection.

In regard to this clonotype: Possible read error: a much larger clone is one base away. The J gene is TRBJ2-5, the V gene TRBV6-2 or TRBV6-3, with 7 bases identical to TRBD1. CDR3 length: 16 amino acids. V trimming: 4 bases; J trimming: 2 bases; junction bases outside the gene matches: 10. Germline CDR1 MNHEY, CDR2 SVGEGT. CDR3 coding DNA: TGTGCCAGCAGTTTGCAACAGGGGTACCCGCAAGAGACCCAGTACTTC. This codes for CASSLQQGYPQETQYF.

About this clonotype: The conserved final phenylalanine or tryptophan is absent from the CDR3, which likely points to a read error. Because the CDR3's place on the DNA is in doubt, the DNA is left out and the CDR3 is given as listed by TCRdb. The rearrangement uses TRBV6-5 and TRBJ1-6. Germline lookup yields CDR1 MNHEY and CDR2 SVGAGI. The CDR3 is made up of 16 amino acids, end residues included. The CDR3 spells CAGSKQSAIYNSPLHV.

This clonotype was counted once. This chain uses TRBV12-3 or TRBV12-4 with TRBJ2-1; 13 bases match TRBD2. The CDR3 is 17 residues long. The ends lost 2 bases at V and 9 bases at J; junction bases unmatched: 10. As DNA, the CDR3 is TGTGCCAGCAGTTTACGGACTAGCGGGAGAAGTCCTAGTGAGCAGTTCTTC. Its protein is CASSLRTSGRSPSEQFF.